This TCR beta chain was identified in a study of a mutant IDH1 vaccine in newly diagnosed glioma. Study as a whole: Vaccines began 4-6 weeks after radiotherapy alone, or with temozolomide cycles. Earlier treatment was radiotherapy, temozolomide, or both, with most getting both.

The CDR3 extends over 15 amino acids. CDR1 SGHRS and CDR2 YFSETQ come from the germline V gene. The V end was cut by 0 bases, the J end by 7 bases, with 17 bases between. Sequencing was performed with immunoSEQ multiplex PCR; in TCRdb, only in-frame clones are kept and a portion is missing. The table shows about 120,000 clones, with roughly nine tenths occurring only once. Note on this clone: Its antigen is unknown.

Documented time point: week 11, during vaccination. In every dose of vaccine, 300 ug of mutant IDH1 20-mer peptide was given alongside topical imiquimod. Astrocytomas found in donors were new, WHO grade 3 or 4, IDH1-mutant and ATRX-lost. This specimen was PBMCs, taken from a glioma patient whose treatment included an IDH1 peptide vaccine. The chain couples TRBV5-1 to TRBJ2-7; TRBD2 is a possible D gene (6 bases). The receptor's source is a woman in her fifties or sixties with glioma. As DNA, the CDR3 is TGCGCCAGCAGCTTGGGTCGAGGAGGGCTGGAGGAGCAGTACTTC. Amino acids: CASSLGRGGLEEQYF.